Presented here are 8 T cell receptor beta chains from one specimen sequenced in a study of post-analysis software for immune sequencing data. The antigens for these receptors are not known. cDNA libraries of TCR beta carried unique molecular identifiers. TCRdb independently ran MiXCR on the PCR reads; one entry per CDR3 protein. The data show fewer than 850,000 distinct CDR3 sequences, about half seen once. Study-wide results and limits: Five TRBV segments appeared more often in patients than in controls, and TRBV5-6, TRBV5-1 and TRBV20-1 were among these.

The sequenced sample consisted of blood. The source is a girl aged 10 to 17 with multiple sclerosis.

The genes are TRBV18 and TRBJ1-5; D is uncertain. The CDR3 loop spans 13 amino acids. Per the germline V gene, CDR1 is KGHSH and CDR2 is LQKENI. V was clipped by 3 bases and J by 7 bases, with 10 bases between them. The CDR3 DNA follows: TGTGCCAGCTCACCTGACCTACTCCAGCCCCAGCATTTT. It is translated as CASSPDLLQPQHF.

The chain has TRBV7-3 and TRBJ2-3, with D uncertain. The CDR3 covers 15 residues. Trimming stripped 1 base from V and 0 bases from J, with 8 bases between. Germline CDR1 reads SGHTA; CDR2 reads FQGTGA. The DNA for the CDR3 is TGTGCCAGCAGCTTAAAACCGGCTAGCACAGATACGCAGTATTTT. Amino acids: CASSLKPASTDTQYF.

V gene TRBV20-1 combines with J gene TRBJ2-4, with a possible D match to TRBD2 (6 bases). The DNA end is more similar to TRBJ2-7, so the J call may be wrong. The CDR3 runs to 13 residues. Germline V gives CDR1 DFQATT, CDR2 SNEGSKA (reference sequence). The CDR3 nucleotides are TGCAGTGCTAGATGGAGGGGTGGGTACGAGCAGTACTTC. Protein product: CSARWRGGYEQYF.

This chain joins TRBV6-5 and TRBJ2-7, with 9 bases that match TRBD2. The CDR3 has 13 amino acids. Germline values: CDR1 MNHEY, CDR2 SVGAGI. Trimming took 5 bases from V and 3 from J; bases not matched to a gene: 2. The CDR3 here is CASSPSGIYEQYF. CDR3 in DNA: TGTGCCAGCAGTCCTAGCGGGATCTACGAGCAGTACTTC.

The table lists this clonotype with a few counts. This rearrangement joins TRBV20-1 to TRBJ2-7, with 7 nucleotides matching TRBD1. Germline-derived CDR1 and CDR2 are DFQATT and SNEGSKA (reference sequence). CDR3 length: 15 residues. The ends lost 1 base at V and 1 base at J; junction bases unmatched: 7. CDR3 loop: CSARGNRGRSYEQYF. DNA for the CDR3: TGCAGTGCTAGAGGGAACAGGGGCCGATCCTACGAGCAGTACTTC.

Note on this clonotype: At one of its ends the junction is not consistent with the germline gene, which may arise from a read error. The chain uses TRBV20-1 and TRBJ2-7, with D unresolved. CDR1 is DFQATT, CDR2 SNEGSKA, per germline (reference sequence). The CDR3 contains 11 residues. The CDR3 coding sequence is TGCAGTGGGTTGAGGACCTACGAGCAATACTTC. It is translated as CSGLRTYEQYF.

The genes are TRBV6-5 and TRBJ2-5; D is unresolved. The CDR3 spans 11 residues. V lost 7 bases and J lost 7, with 10 bases in between. CDR1 is MNHEY, CDR2 SVGAGI, per germline. The CDR3 nucleotides read TGTGCCAGCACCGCCCACTGGACCCAGTACTTC. Translated, it gives CASTAHWTQYF.

The chain joins TRBV12-3 or TRBV12-4 to TRBJ2-7; D remains unclear. Trimming shortened V by 3 bases and J by 7 bases, and 22 bases separated the two germline ends. This CDR3 is 16 amino acids long. The CDR3 DNA reads as TGTGCCAGCAGTTTTACGGCGGCGAGGTCCTACAATGAGCAGTACTTC. It specifies CASSFTAARSYNEQYF.